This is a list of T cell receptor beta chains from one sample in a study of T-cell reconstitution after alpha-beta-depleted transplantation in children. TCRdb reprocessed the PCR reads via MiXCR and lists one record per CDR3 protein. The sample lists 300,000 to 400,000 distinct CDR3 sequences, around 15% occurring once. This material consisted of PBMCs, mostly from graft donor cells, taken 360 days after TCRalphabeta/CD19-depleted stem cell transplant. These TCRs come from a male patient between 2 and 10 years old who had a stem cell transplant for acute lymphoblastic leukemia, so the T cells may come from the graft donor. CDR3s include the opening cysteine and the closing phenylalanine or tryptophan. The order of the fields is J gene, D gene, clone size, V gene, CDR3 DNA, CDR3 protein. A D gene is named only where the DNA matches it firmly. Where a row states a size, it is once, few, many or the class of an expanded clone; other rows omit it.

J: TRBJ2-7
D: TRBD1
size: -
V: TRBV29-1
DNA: TGCAGCGTCCGGACAGGGGGCCGCGAGCAGTACTTC
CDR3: CSVRTGGREQYF

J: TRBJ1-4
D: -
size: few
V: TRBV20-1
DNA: TGCAGTGCCCGCCGGGACGCTGCAACTAATGAAAAACTGTTTTTT
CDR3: CSARRDAATNEKLFF

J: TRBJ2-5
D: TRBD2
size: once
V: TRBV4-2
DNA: TGTGCCAGCAGCCAAGTGCTAGCGGGAGATCGAGAGACCCAGTACTTC
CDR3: CASSQVLAGDRETQYF

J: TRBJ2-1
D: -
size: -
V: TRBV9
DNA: TGTGCCAGCAGCGGACTGGACAGATTAAGCGAGCAGTTCTTC
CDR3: CASSGLDRLSEQFF

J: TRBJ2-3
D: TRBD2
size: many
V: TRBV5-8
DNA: TGTGCCAGCAGCTTGGAAGGGACTAACACAGATACGCAGTATTTT
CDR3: CASSLEGTNTDTQYF

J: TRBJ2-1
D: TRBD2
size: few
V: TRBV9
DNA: TGTGCCAGCAGCGTATGGGGAGCGGGGTACAATGAGCAGTTCTTC
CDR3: CASSVWGAGYNEQFF

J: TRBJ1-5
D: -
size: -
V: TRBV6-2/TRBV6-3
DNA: TGTTCCAGCAGAGGGCTGGGGTTCAATCAGCCCCAGCATTTT
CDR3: CSSRGLGFNQPQHF

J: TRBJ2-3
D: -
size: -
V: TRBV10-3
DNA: TGTGCCATCAGGGCCCCGGAAAACACAGATACGCAGTATTTT
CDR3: CAIRAPENTDTQYF

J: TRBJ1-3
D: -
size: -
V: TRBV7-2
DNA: TGTGCCAGCAGCTTTCAGGGCTCTGGAAACACCATATATTTT
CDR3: CASSFQGSGNTIYF

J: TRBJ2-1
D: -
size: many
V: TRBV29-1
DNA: TGCAGCGTTGAAAGCCCGGGGAACAGGGCCTACAATGAGCAGTTCTTC
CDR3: CSVESPGNRAYNEQFF

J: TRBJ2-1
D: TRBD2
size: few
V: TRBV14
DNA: TGTGCCAGCAGCCACGGCGGGAGGGGCAATGAGCAGTTCTTC
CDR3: CASSHGGRGNEQFF

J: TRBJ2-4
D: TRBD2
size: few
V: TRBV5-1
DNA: TGCGCCAGCAGCTTAAGTGCTAGCGGGCTAGCCAAAAACATTCAGTACTTC
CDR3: CASSLSASGLAKNIQYF

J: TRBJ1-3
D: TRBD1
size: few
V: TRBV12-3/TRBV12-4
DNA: TGTGCCAGCAGTAAAGGACAGGGCTTTATCTCTGGAAACACCATATATTTT
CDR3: CASSKGQGFISGNTIYF

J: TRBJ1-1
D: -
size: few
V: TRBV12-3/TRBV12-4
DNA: TGTGCCAGCAGTTTAAAGGCAGGGGAGAACACTGAAGCTTTCTTT
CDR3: CASSLKAGENTEAFF

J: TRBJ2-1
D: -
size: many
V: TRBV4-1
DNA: TGCGCCAGCAGCCAAAAACACCGGGGGCTAGCGACCGACAATGAGCAGTTCTTC
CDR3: CASSQKHRGLATDNEQFF

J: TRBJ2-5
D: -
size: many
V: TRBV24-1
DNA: TGTGCCACCAGTGATGTAGGGGACGAGACCCAGTACTTC
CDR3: CATSDVGDETQYF

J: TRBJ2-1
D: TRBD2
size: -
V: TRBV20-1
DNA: TGCAGTGCTAGTGGGGGATTAGCGGGAGTGTTTAATGAGCAGTTCTTC
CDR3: CSASGGLAGVFNEQFF

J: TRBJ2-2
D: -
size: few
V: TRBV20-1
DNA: TGCAGTGCTAGAGAAGGGCAGGAAGTGGACACCGGGGAGCTGTTTTTT
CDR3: CSAREGQEVDTGELFF

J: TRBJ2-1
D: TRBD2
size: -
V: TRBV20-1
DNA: TGCAGTGCTAGGACGGGACTAGCGGGAGCCAATGAGCAGTTCTTC
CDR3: CSARTGLAGANEQFF

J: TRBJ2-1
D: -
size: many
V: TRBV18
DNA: TGTGCCAGCACACGGAGTGGGACCCTGGGGTACAATGAGCAGTTCTTC
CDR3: CASTRSGTLGYNEQFF

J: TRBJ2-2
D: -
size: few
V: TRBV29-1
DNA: TGCAGCGTTGAGGCAGAGAACACCGGGGAGCTGTTTTTT
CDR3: CSVEAENTGELFF

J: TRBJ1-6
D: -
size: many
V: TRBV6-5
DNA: TGTGCCAGCAGTCTACCGGGTCTAACTTATAATTCACCCCTCCACTTT
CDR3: CASSLPGLTYNSPLHF

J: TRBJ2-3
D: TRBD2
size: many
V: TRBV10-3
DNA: TGTGCCATCACCCCAGGGACTAGCAGTAGCACAGATACGCAGTATTTT
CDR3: CAITPGTSSSTDTQYF

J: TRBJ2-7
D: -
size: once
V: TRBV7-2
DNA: TGTGCCAGCAGTTTCGCCCTGAACCCGGCCTACGAGCAGTACTTC
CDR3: CASSFALNPAYEQYF

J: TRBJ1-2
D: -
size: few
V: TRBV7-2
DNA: TGTGCCAGCAGCTTAGCCCCCCGGGTCTATGGCTACACCTTC
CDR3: CASSLAPRVYGYTF

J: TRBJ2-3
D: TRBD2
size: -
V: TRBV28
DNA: TGTGCCAGCGGACTAGCGGGACCAGATACGCAGTATTTT
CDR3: CASGLAGPDTQYF

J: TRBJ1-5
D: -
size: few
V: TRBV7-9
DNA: TGTGCCAGCAGCTTAGACAACTCCTATCAGCCCCAGCATTTT
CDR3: CASSLDNSYQPQHF

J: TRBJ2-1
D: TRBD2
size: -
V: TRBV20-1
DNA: TGCAGTGCTAGAGATAGTAGACTAGCGGCCATTAGGTCCTACAATGAGCAGTTCTTC
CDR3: CSARDSRLAAIRSYNEQFF

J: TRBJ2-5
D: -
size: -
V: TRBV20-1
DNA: TGCAGTGCTAGCATAATAAAAGAGACCCAGTACTTC
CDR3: CSASIIKETQYF

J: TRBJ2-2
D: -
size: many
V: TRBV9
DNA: TGTGCCAGCAGCGTAGGGACAGCCGGGGAGCTGTTTTTT
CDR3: CASSVGTAGELFF

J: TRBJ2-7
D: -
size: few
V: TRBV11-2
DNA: TGTGCCAGCAGAGATGGGAACGAGCAGTACTTC
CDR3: CASRDGNEQYF

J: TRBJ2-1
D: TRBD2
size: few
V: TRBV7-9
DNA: TGTGCCAGCAGCTTAGCACTAGCGGTTATCTACAATGAGCAGTTCTTC
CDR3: CASSLALAVIYNEQFF

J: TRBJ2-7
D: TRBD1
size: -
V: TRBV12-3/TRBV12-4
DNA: TGTGCCAGCAGTCCCCAGACAGGGATCTACTACGAGCAGTACTTC
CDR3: CASSPQTGIYYEQYF

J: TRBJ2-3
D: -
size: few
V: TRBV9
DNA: TGTGCCAGCAGCGTGCCCCTCGGGGCGGTGACAGATACGCAGTATTTT
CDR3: CASSVPLGAVTDTQYF

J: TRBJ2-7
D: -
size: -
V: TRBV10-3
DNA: TGTGCCATCAGTGAGTGGGTCGACGAGCAGTACTTC
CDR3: CAISEWVDEQYF

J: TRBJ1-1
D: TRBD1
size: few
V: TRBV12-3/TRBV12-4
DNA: TGTGCCAGCAGTCGCCCGACAGGGAAGGACACTGAAGCTTTCTTT
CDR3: CASSRPTGKDTEAFF

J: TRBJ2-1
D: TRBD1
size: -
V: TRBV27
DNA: TGTGCCAGCAGTTTACGCCTCGGGACAGGGATATATGAGCAGTTCTTC
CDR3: CASSLRLGTGIYEQFF

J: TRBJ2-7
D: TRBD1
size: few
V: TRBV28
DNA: TGTGCCAGCAGTCCCCTAGGGACAGGGGCCTTCGAGCAGTACTTC
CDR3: CASSPLGTGAFEQYF

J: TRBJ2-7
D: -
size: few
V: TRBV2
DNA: TGTGCCAGCAGGGCTCAGGGTTACGAGCAGTACTTC
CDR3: CASRAQGYEQYF

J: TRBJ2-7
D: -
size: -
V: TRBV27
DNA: TGTGCCAGCAGTTCCCTTCCGGGAGCGGCTACCTACGAGCAGTACTTC
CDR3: CASSSLPGAATYEQYF

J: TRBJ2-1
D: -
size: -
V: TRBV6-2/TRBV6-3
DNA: TGTGCCAGCAGTTGGTCGTACGAGAATGAGCAGTTCTTC
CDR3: CASSWSYENEQFF